The clone carrying this TCR beta chain appeared a few times. The antigen remains unidentified. Germline V gene data show CDR1 as LNHDA and CDR2 as SQIVND (reference sequence). The CDR3 loop spans 13 amino acids. V was shortened by 3 bases and J by 6 bases, with 9 bases between the two germline ends. The data belong to a study of T cell responses to AZD1222 COVID-19 vaccine. Study-level findings and limits: In a largely white British group with more females than males, clonal diversity was possibly underestimated.

Profiled with immunoSEQ multiplex PCR; TCRdb holds only in-frame clones, not every one. The table lists about 82,000 clones, approximately 90% of them singletons. The V and J genes are TRBV19 and TRBJ1-5; D unclear. The receptor comes from an adult in good health. The sample in question was peripheral blood, obtained on day 0 of AZD1222 vaccination. CDR3 nucleotide sequence: TGTGCCAGTAGTATGGTAAGGAGTCAGCCCCAGCATTTT. Amino acids: CASSMVRSQPQHF.